This T cell receptor beta chain was sequenced during a study of blood T cell repertoires in COVID-19. Study details: COVID-19 samples from acute and convalescent phases originated in the United States, Italy and Spain. Nucleic acid was either cDNA or gDNA, and it came from T cells, B-cell-depleted T cells, or PBMCs.

The CDR3 covers 19 residues. Per the germline V gene, CDR1 is WNHNN and CDR2 is SYGVQD (reference sequence). A remark on this clone: The junction does not match germline at one end; this may be a read error.

Participants spanned ages roughly 18 to 90 years and resided in about two dozen US areas. Exposed volunteers were people who met a COVID-19 case within 2 weeks before study entry. Profiled with immunoSEQ multiplex PCR; TCRdb holds only in-frame clones, not every one. The sample holds roughly 240,000 clones, roughly 80% seen once. The rearrangement links TRBV10-1 to TRBJ2-7, with 8 bases that match TRBD2. Input material: PBMCs or T cells enriched from blood (not recorded which). The clonotype originates from a woman aged 40 to 55 who had been exposed to COVID-19. The CDR3 spells CASSESRGGRIYRSHEQYF. CDR3 DNA: TGCGCCAGCAGTGAGTCCCGGGGGGGCCGCATTTATCGCTCCCACGAGCAGTACTTC.